Shown below are 5 T cell receptor beta chains from a single sample sequenced in a study of blood T cell repertoires in COVID-19. Here immunoSEQ multiplex PCR was the method, and the copy in TCRdb shows in-frame clones only, minus some. Here the sample spans 250,000 to 300,000 clones, around 81% being singletons. The specimen sequenced was peripheral blood. The receptor set was obtained from a woman in her sixties with active or convalescent COVID-19.

The rearrangement joins TRBV6-5 to TRBJ1-2; no clear D. CDR3 size: 13 residues. V lost 0 bases to trimming and J lost 8 bases, with 10 bases between them. Germline V lookup: CDR1 MNHEY, CDR2 SVGAGI. The CDR3 DNA sequence: TGTGCCAGCAGTTACTCCGGGGTTGACGGCTACACCTTC. As protein: CASSYSGVDGYTF.

V usage is TRBV3-1 (or the pseudogene TRBV3-2) and J usage is TRBJ2-5, with D perhaps TRBD1 (5 bases). Germline assignment: CDR1 LGHDT and CDR2 YNNKEL (reference sequence). Trimming took off 3 bases at V and 5 bases at J, with 13 bases between the two ends. The CDR3 extends over 14 amino acids. The CDR3, as DNA: TGTGCCAGCAGCCACAGGGCCCAACGGGAGACCCAGTACTTC. Amino acid sequence: CASSHRAQRETQYF.

This rearrangement joins TRBV12-5 to TRBJ1-4; TRBD1 aligns across 12 bases. V was clipped by 1 base and J by 8 bases; unmatched bases: 8. CDR1 is LGHNT and CDR2 is FRNRAP in the germline V gene. CDR3 length: 17 residues. The CDR3 sequence is CASGLAWDRGRYEKLFF. DNA of the CDR3: TGTGCTAGTGGTTTGGCCTGGGACAGGGGGCGATACGAAAAACTGTTTTTT.

V gene TRBV15 combines with J gene TRBJ2-5; the D gene is possibly TRBD1 (5 bases). The CDR3 totals 14 residues. Deletions cut 4 bases from V and 5 bases from J, with 14 bases between. Per germline, CDR1 LNHNV and CDR2 YYDKDF (reference sequence). The CDR3: CATSKARVSETQYF. Here the CDR3 DNA reads TGTGCCACCAGCAAAGCCAGGGTATCGGAGACCCAGTACTTC.

This chain links TRBV4-1 with TRBJ2-2, with a tentative D call TRBD1 (5 bases). V lost 0 bases and J 1 base, leaving 6 bases between the germline ends. Germline V CDR1 and CDR2: MGHRA, YSYEKL. The CDR3 spans 15 residues. For the CDR3, the DNA is TGCGCCAGCAGCCAAGATGGACAGAACACCGGGGAGCTGTTTTTT. Translation gives CASSQDGQNTGELFF.